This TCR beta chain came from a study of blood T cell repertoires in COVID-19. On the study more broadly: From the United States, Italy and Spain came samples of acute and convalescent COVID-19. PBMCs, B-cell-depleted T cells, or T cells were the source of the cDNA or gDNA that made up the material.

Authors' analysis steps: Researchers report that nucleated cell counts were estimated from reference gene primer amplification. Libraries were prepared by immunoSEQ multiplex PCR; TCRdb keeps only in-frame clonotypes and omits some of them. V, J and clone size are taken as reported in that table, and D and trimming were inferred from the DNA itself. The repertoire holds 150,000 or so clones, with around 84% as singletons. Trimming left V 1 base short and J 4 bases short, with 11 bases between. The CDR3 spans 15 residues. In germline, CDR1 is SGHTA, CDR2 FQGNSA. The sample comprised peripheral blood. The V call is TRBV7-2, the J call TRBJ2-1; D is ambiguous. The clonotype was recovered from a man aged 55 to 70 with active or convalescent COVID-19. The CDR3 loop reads CASSLGRPNYNEQFF. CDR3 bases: TGTGCCAGCAGCTTAGGGCGGCCTAATTACAATGAGCAGTTCTTC.